One TCR beta chain is described in this entry. The data were obtained in a study of blood T cell repertoires in COVID-19. Only in-frame clones appear in the TCRdb table, and some are missing; sequencing was by immunoSEQ multiplex PCR. The sample has around 180,000 clones; roughly four fifths are singletons. Symptom resolution, clearance, or two negative PCRs marked the recovered donors of Cohort 3. V dropped 7 bases and J dropped 0 bases, with 7 bases sitting between them. The CDR3 is made up of 13 amino acids. Per the germline V gene, CDR1 is LNHDA and CDR2 is SQIVND (reference sequence). The sequencing sample was made of PBMCs or T cells enriched from blood (not recorded which). The rearrangement links TRBV19 to TRBJ1-5; no reliable D call. This TCR was sampled from a man over 45 who had recovered from COVID-19. The CDR3 region is CASTLSSNQPQHF. The DNA of the CDR3 is TGTGCCAGTACCCTGTCTAGCAATCAGCCCCAGCATTTT.